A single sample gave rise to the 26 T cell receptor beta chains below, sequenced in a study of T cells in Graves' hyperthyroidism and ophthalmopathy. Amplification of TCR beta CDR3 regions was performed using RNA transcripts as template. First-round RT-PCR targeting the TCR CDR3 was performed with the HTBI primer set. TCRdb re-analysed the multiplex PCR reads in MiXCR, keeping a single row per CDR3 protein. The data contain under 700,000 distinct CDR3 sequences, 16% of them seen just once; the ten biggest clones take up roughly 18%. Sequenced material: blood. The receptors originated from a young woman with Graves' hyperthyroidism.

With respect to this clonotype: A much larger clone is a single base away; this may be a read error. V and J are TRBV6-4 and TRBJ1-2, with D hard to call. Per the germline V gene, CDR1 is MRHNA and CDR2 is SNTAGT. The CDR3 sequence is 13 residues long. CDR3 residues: CATSQQRTYGYTF. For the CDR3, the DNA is TGTGCCACCAGTCAGCAGCGCACCTATGGCTACACCTTC.

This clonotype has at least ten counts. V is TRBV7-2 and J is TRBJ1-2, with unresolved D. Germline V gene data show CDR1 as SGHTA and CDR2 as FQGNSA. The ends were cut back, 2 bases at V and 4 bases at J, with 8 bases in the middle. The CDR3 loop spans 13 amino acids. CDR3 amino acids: CASSLPTTYGYTF. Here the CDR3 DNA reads TGTGCCAGCAGCTTACCCACGACCTATGGCTACACCTTC.

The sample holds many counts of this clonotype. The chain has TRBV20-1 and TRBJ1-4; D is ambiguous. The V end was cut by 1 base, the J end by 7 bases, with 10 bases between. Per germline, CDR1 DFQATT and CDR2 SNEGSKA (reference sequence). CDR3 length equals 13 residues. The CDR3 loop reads CSARAGWGEKLFF. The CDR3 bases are TGCAGTGCTAGAGCAGGCTGGGGTGAAAAACTGTTTTTT.

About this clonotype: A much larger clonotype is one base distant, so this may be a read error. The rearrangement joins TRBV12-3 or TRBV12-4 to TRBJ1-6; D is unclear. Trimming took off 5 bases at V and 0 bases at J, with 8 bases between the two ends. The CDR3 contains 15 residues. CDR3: CASSVKSSYNSPLHF. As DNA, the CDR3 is TGTGCCAGCAGTGTGAAAAGCTCCTATAATTCACCCCTCCACTTT.

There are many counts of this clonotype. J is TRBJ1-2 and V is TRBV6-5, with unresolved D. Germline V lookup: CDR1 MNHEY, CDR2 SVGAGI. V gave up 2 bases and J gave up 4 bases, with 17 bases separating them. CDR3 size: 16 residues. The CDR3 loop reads CASSYVLDGPIYGYTF. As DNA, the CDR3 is TGTGCCAGCAGTTACGTCCTGGACGGCCCTATCTATGGCTACACCTTC.

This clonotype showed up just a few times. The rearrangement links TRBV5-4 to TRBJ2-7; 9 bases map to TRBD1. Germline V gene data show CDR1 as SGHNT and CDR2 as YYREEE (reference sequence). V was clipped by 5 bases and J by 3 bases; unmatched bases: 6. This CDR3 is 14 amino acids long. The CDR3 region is CASSAGTGIYEQYF. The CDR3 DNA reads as TGTGCCAGCAGTGCCGGGACAGGGATCTACGAGCAGTACTTC. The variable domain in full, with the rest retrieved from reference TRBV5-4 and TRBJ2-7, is ETGVTQSPTHLIKTRGQQVTLRCSSQSGHNTVSWYQQALGQGPQFIFQYYREEENGRGNFPPRFSGLQFPNYSSELNVNALELDDSALYLCASSAGTGIYEQYFGPGTRLTVT.

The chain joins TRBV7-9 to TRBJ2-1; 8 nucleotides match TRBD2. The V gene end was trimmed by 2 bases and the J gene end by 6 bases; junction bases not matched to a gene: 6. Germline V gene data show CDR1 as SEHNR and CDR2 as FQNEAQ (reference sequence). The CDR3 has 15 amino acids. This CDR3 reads CASSLLGGGFNEQFF. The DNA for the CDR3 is TGTGCCAGCAGCTTATTAGGCGGGGGGTTCAATGAGCAGTTCTTC.

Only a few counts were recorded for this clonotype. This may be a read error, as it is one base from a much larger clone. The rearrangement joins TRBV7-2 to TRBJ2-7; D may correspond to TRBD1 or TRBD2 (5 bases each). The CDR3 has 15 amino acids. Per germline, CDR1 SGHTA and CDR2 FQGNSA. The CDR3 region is CASSLGRESSYELYF. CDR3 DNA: TGTGCCAGCAGCTTAGGCAGGGAGAGCTCCTACGAGCTGTACTTC.

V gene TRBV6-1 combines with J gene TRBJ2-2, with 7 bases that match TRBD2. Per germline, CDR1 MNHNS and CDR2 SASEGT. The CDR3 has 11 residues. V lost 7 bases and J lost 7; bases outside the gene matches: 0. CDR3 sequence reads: CASTGGGELFF. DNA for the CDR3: TGTGCCAGCACGGGGGGCGGGGAGCTGTTTTTT.

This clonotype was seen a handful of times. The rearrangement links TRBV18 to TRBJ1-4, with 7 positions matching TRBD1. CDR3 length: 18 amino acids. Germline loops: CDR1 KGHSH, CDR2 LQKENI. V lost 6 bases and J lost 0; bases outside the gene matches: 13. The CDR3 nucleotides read TGTGCCAGCTCCGGTAGAACCCCAGGACAGGCAACTAATGAAAAACTGTTTTTT. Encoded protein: CASSGRTPGQATNEKLFF.

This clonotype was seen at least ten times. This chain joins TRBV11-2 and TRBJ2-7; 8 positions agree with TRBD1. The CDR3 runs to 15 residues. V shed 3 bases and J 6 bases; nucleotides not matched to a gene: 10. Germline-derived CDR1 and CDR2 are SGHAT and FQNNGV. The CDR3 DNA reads TGTGCCAGCAGCTTTTCCCGGGCAGGGGGCGGCGAGCAGTACTTC. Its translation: CASSFSRAGGGEQYF.

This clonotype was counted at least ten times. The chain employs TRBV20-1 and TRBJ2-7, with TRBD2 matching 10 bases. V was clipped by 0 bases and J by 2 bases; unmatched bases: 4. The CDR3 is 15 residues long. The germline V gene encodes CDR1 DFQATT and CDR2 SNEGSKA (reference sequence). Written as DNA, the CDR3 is TGCAGTGCTAGAGAGAGCGGGAGGGCAACCTACGAGCAGTACTTC. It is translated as CSARESGRATYEQYF.

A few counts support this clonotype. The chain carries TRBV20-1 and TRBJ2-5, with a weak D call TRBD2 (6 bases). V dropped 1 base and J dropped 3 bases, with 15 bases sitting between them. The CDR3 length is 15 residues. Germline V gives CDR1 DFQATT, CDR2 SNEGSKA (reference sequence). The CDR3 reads CSARVGGRLEETQYF. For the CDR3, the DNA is TGCAGTGCTAGAGTTGGAGGGAGGTTAGAAGAGACCCAGTACTTC.

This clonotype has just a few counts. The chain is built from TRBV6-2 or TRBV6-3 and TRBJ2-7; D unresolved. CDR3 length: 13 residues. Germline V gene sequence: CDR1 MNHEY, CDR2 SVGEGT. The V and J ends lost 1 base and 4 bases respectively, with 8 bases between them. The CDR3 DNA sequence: TGTGCCAGCAGTTACTATCTGGGTTACGAGCAGTACTTC. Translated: CASSYYLGYEQYF.

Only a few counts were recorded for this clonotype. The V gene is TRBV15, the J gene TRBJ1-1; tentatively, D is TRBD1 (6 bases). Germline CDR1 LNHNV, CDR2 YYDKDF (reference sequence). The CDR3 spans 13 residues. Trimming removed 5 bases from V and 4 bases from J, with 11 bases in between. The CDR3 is CATSGGQLTEAFF. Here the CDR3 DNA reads TGTGCCACCAGCGGAGGACAGCTCACTGAAGCTTTCTTT. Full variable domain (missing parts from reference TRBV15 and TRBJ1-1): DAMVIQNPRYQVTQFGKPVTLSCSQTLNHNVMYWYQQKSSQAPKLLFHYYDKDFNNEADTPDNFQSRRPNTSFCFLDIRSPGLGDTAMYLCATSGGQLTEAFFGQGTRLTVV.

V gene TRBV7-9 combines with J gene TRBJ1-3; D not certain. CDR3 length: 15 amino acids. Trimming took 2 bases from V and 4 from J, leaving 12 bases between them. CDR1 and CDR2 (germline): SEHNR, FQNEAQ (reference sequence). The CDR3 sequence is CASSLRADQGNTIYF. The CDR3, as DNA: TGTGCCAGCAGCTTAAGGGCAGATCAAGGAAACACCATATATTTT.

The CDR3 DNA sequence: TGTGCCAGCCGACAGGGGGGTCAGCCCCAGCATTTT. Its translation: CASRQGGQPQHF. The chain carries TRBV28 and TRBJ1-5; 9 nucleotides match TRBD1. This CDR3 has 12 residues. V lost 8 bases, J lost 6 bases, and 2 bases stayed unmatched. Germline V gives CDR1 MDHEN, CDR2 SYDVKM.

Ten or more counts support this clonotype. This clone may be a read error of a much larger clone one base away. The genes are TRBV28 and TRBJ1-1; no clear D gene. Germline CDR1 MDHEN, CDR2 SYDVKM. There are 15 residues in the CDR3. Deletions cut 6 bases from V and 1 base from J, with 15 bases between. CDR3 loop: CASSLPGLRNTEAFF. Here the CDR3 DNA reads TGTGCCAGCAGCCTACCCGGACTGAGGAACACTGAAGCTTTCTTT. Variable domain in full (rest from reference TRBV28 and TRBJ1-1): DVKVTQSSRYLVKRTGEKVFLECVQDMDHENMFWYRQDPGLGLRLIYFSYDVKMKEKGDIPEGYSVSREKKERFSLILESASTNQTSMYLCASSLPGLRNTEAFFGQGTRLTVV.

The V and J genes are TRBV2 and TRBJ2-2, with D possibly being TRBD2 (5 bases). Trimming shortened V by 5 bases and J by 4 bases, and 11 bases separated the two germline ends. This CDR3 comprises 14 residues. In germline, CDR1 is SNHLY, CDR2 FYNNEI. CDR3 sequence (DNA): TGTGCCAGCAGTAGGACTCACCTCACCGGGGAGCTGTTTTTT. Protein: CASSRTHLTGELFF.

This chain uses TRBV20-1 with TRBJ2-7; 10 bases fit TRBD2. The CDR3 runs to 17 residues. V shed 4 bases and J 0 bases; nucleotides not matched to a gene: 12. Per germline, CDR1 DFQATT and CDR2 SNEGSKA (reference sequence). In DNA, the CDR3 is TGCAGTGCTACCCCCGGACTAGCGGTAGTTCCCTCCTACGAGCAGTACTTC. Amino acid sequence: CSATPGLAVVPSYEQYF.

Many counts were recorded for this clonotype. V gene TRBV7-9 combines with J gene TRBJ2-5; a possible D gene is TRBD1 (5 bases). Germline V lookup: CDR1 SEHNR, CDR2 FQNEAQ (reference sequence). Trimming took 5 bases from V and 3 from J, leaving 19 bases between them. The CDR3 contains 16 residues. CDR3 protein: CASSPPQGRLEETQYF. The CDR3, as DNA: TGTGCCAGCAGCCCACCCCAGGGCAGACTTGAAGAGACCCAGTACTTC. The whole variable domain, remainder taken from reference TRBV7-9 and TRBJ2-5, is DTGVSQNPRHKITKRGQNVTFRCDPISEHNRLYWYRQTLGQGPEFLTYFQNEAQLEKSRLLSDRFSAERPKGSFSTLEIQRTEQGDSAMYLCASSPPQGRLEETQYFGPGTRLLVL.

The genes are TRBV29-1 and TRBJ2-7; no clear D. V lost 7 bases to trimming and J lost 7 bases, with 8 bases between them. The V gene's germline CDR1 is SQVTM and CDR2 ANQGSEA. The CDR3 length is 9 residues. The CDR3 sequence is CSAPGEQYF. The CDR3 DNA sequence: TGCAGCGCCCCCGGGGAGCAGTACTTC.

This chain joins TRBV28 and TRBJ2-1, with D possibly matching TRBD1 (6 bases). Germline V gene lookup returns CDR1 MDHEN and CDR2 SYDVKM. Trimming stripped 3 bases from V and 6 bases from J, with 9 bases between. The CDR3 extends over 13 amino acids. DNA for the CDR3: TGTGCCAGCAGTTTGACAGGACTCAATGAGCAGTTCTTC. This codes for CASSLTGLNEQFF.

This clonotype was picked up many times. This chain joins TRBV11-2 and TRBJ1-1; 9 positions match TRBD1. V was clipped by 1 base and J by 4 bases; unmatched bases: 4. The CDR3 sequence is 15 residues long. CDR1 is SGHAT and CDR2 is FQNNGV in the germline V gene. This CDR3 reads CASSLVQGAFTEAFF. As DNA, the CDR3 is TGTGCCAGCAGCTTAGTACAGGGGGCATTCACTGAAGCTTTCTTT. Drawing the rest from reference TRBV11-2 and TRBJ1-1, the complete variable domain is EAGVAQSPRYKIIEKRQSVAFWCNPISGHATLYWYQQILGQGPKLLIQFQNNGVVDDSQLPKDRFSAERLKGVDSTLKIQPAKLEDSAVYLCASSLVQGAFTEAFFGQGTRLTVV.

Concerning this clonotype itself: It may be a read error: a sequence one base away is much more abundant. CDR3 residues: CASSRPRGQSTEAFF. The CDR3 DNA sequence: TGTGCCAGCAGCCGACCCAGGGGGCAGAGCACTGAAGCTTTCTTT. The chain couples TRBV7-2 to TRBJ1-1, with 8 bases fitting TRBD1. The CDR3 sequence is 15 residues long. Unmatched junction bases numbered 9, after V lost 5 bases and J lost 4 bases. CDR1 and CDR2 from the germline V gene are SGHTA and FQGNSA.

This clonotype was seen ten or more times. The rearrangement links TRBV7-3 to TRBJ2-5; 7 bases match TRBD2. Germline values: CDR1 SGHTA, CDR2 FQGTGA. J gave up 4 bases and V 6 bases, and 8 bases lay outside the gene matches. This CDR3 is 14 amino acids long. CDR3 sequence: CASSPAPGGETQYF. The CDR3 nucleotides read TGTGCCAGCAGTCCCGCGCCGGGGGGAGAGACCCAGTACTTC.